The 3 T cell receptor beta chains reported below all come from one sample, sequenced in a study of T cells after yellow fever vaccination. From the 5' RACE reads, TCRdb called clonotypes with MiXCR, one entry per CDR3 protein. The repertoire holds fewer than 500,000 distinct CDR3 sequences, with roughly 20% as singletons. Source: PBMCs, taken before the yellow fever booster vaccination. Every receptor here comes from a man in his late teens or twenties who received the YFV17D yellow fever vaccine.

The chain carries TRBV20-1 and TRBJ2-1; D may be TRBD2 (5 bases). The CDR3 is 17 amino acids. V lost 5 bases to trimming and J lost 0 bases, with 20 bases between them. Germline CDR1 is DFQATT and CDR2 is SNEGSKA (reference sequence). The CDR3: CSASILHGVSSYNEQFF. CDR3 DNA sequence: TGCAGTGCTTCGATACTCCACGGGGTTAGCTCCTACAATGAGCAGTTCTTC.

The V call is TRBV7-6, the J call TRBJ1-2; a possible D gene is TRBD1 (6 bases). Trimming took off 3 bases at V and 8 bases at J, with 19 bases between the two ends. CDR3 length: 15 residues. Germline assignment: CDR1 SGHVS and CDR2 FNYEAQ. In DNA form, the CDR3 reads TGTGCCAGCAGCTTTTCTGGGGGCGGTTCGCGGGGCTACACCTTC. Translating it yields CASSFSGGGSRGYTF. The variable domain in full, completed from reference TRBV7-6 and TRBJ1-2, reads GAGVSQSPRYKVTKRGQDVALRCDPISGHVSLYWYRQALGQGPEFLTYFNYEAQQDKSGLPNDRFSAERPEGSISTLTIQRTEQRDSAMYRCASSFSGGGSRGYTFGSGTRLTVV.

This clonotype was counted many times. The gene calls are TRBV7-3 and TRBJ2-7; D may be TRBD2 (6 bases). The length of the CDR3 is 19 residues. Germline V gene sequence: CDR1 SGHTA, CDR2 FQGTGA. Trimming left V 4 bases short and J 2 bases short, with 27 bases between. The CDR3 spells CASSSQTRLASEVTYEQYV. CDR3 nucleotides: TGTGCCAGCAGCTCACAAACCCGCCTGGCTAGCGAAGTCACCTACGAGCAGTACGTC.